This passage covers 2 T cell receptor beta chains from one sample sequenced in a study of blood T cell repertoires in COVID-19. TCRdb keeps only in-frame clones here, not all; method: immunoSEQ multiplex PCR. The repertoire holds roughly 330,000 clones, approximately 82% seen once, with roughly 1.2% in the top ten. The sequenced sample consisted of peripheral blood. These receptors were taken from a woman aged 50 to 65 with acute or convalescent COVID-19.

The chain combines TRBV27 with TRBJ1-2; D is perhaps TRBD1 (6 bases). Germline V gene sequence: CDR1 MNHEY, CDR2 SMNVEV (reference sequence). This CDR3 comprises 13 residues. Trimming left V 3 bases short and J 7 bases short, with 12 bases between. The CDR3 is CASSFLRGSGYTF. The CDR3 nucleotides are TGTGCCAGCAGTTTTCTCAGGGGTTCTGGCTACACCTTC.

The rearrangement uses TRBV2 and TRBJ1-2, with D uncertain. Germline V gene data show CDR1 as SNHLY and CDR2 as FYNNEI. CDR3 length equals 14 residues. Trimming cost V 1 base and J 5 bases, with 11 bases left between them. The CDR3 is CASSEGATLYGYTF. CDR3 in DNA: TGTGCCAGCAGTGAAGGCGCAACCCTATATGGCTACACCTTC.